A single sample gave rise to the 30 T cell receptor beta chains below, sequenced in a study of radiotherapy plus CTLA-4 blockade in lung cancer. Repertoires were generated with immunoSEQ multiplex PCR, while TCRdb's copy carries only in-frame clones and drops some. The profile shows roughly 98,000 clones, more than 75% of them singletons. The sample was peripheral blood, taken from a patient treated with radiotherapy plus ipilimumab. Receptors were obtained from a human donor with non-small cell lung cancer who had a partial response to radiotherapy plus ipilimumab.

This chain links TRBV5-4 with TRBJ2-5; 7 bases line up with TRBD1. The CDR3 runs 13 residues. Germline trimming cut 3 bases from V and 5 bases from J; bases unmatched to any gene: 4. The germline CDR1 and CDR2 sequences are SGHNT and YYREEE (reference sequence). The DNA for the CDR3 is TGTGCCAGCAGCTCGAGGGGGCCGGAGACCCAGTACTTC. It is translated as CASSSRGPETQYF.

The rearrangement links TRBV2 to TRBJ2-4, with 12 bases aligning to TRBD2. The V and J ends lost 3 bases and 0 bases, in that order; junction bases with no gene match: 9. Per germline, CDR1 SNHLY and CDR2 FYNNEI. This CDR3 contains 19 residues. The CDR3: CASSERLAGGDGAKNIQYF. In DNA form, the CDR3 reads TGTGCCAGCAGTGAGCGGCTAGCGGGAGGGGATGGAGCCAAAAACATTCAGTACTTC.

The gene calls are TRBV7-3 and TRBJ2-1; 11 bases align to TRBD2. Germline trimming cut 5 bases from V and 6 bases from J; bases unmatched to any gene: 6. The CDR3 runs to 15 residues. Germline CDR1 and CDR2: SGHTA and FQGTGA. Here the CDR3 DNA reads TGTGCCAGCAGCCCCCGACTAGCGGGAATCAATGAGCAGTTCTTC. Amino acids: CASSPRLAGINEQFF.

The chain joins TRBV15 to TRBJ2-7; D perhaps matches TRBD1 (6 bases). V was shortened by 6 bases and J by 3 bases, with 12 bases between the two germline ends. Germline values: CDR1 LNHNV, CDR2 YYDKDF (reference sequence). CDR3 length: 13 residues. CDR3 protein: CATSLRGVYEQYF. As DNA, the CDR3 is TGTGCCACCAGTCTCAGGGGAGTCTACGAGCAGTACTTC.

This rearrangement joins TRBV18 to TRBJ2-5; 7 bases match TRBD1. The better agreement between TRBJ2-7 and the DNA end casts doubt on the J call. Per the germline V gene, CDR1 is KGHSH and CDR2 is LQKENI. CDR3 size: 16 residues. In DNA, the CDR3 is TGTGCCAGCTCACCCTCTATCGGGACAGCCTCCTACGAGCAGTACTTC. It translates to CASSPSIGTASYEQYF.

The V and J genes are TRBV18 and TRBJ1-4; 7 positions agree with TRBD1. CDR1 KGHSH and CDR2 LQKENI come from the germline V gene. The CDR3 has 16 amino acids. The J segment lost 4 bases and the V segment lost 3 bases, leaving 8 bases of the junction unmatched. This CDR3 is CASSPLTGASNEKLFF. The CDR3 coding sequence is TGTGCCAGCTCACCCCTCACAGGGGCGAGTAATGAAAAACTGTTTTTT.

The V call is TRBV28, the J call TRBJ2-1, with D perhaps matching TRBD2 (5 bases). The CDR3 is 10 amino acids. In germline, CDR1 is MDHEN, CDR2 SYDVKM. Trimming took off 7 bases at V and 7 bases at J, with 5 bases between the two ends. This chain's CDR3 is CASTGNEQFF. CDR3 DNA sequence: TGTGCCAGCACGGGGAATGAGCAGTTCTTC.

This clone was recorded a few times. The chain links TRBV5-3 to TRBJ1-3; no definite D call. TRBV5-3 carries the ORF label, with uncertain function. V was pared by 8 bases and J by 0 bases, with 12 bases between. The CDR3 extends over 14 amino acids. In nucleotides, the CDR3 is TGTGCCAGCCTTAGCGTGACCTCTGGAAACACCATATATTTT. Its protein is CASLSVTSGNTIYF.

The rearrangement links TRBV5-6 to TRBJ1-1; perhaps TRBD1 as D (5 bases). Germline loops: CDR1 SGHDT, CDR2 YYEEEE. The germline V and J ends were trimmed by 0 bases and 5 bases, with 11 bases remaining between them. This CDR3 has 14 residues. The CDR3 nucleotides are TGTGCCAGCAGCTTGGCGGGGGTCCGGACTGAAGCTTTCTTT. Protein sequence: CASSLAGVRTEAFF.

The chain is built from TRBV9 and TRBJ2-3; D possibly corresponds to TRBD2 (5 bases). The germline CDR1 and CDR2 sequences are SGDLS and YYNGEE. The V and J ends lost 4 bases and 6 bases respectively, with 15 bases between them. The CDR3 extends over 14 amino acids. CDR3 loop: CASSPSPNPDTQYF. For the CDR3, the DNA is TGTGCCAGCAGCCCTAGCCCAAACCCGGATACGCAGTATTTT.

V is TRBV2 and J is TRBJ1-5; 9 bases map to TRBD1. Looked up from germline, CDR1 is SNHLY and CDR2 is FYNNEI. This CDR3 contains 15 residues. The ends lost 6 bases at V and 1 base at J; junction bases unmatched: 4. CDR3 bases: TGTGCCAGCAGGGGGGACAGGGTCAGCAATCAGCCCCAGCATTTT. It codes for CASRGDRVSNQPQHF. Supplemented by reference TRBV2 and TRBJ1-5, the full variable domain reads EPEVTQTPSHQVTQMGQEVILRCVPISNHLYFYWYRQILGQKVEFLVSFYNNEISEKSEIFDDQFSVERPDGSNFTLKIRSTKLEDSAMYFCASRGDRVSNQPQHFGDGTRLSIL.

This clone was recorded a few times. The CDR3 spells CASSRTGAGEQFF. Here the CDR3 DNA reads TGTGCCAGTAGTCGGACAGGGGCCGGTGAGCAGTTCTTC. The chain has TRBV19 and TRBJ2-1; 9 bases map to TRBD1. Germline V gene lookup returns CDR1 LNHDA and CDR2 SQIVND (reference sequence). With V trimmed by 5 bases and J by 9 bases, 5 bases remained unmatched. The CDR3 has 13 residues.

This chain uses TRBV28 with TRBJ1-2, with D possibly matching TRBD1 (6 bases). This CDR3 comprises 15 residues. The germline CDR1 and CDR2 sequences are MDHEN and SYDVKM. V lost 8 bases and J lost 3, with 19 bases in between. The CDR3 nucleotides are TGTGCCAGCGGCGGTTCGGGGGGCGTCTACTATGGCTACACCTTC. Encoded protein: CASGGSGGVYYGYTF.

V is TRBV5-1 and J is TRBJ2-5; the D gene is possibly TRBD2 (6 bases). CDR3 size: 17 residues. Germline values: CDR1 SGHRS, CDR2 YFSETQ. V lost 2 bases to trimming and J lost 1 base, with 18 bases between them. This chain's CDR3 is CASSFDPPTSIQETQYF. The CDR3 DNA sequence: TGCGCCAGCAGCTTCGACCCGCCCACTAGCATCCAAGAGACCCAGTACTTC.

CDR3 DNA sequence: TGTGCCAGTAGTCCCCAGAGCACAGATACGCAGTATTTT. Translation: CASSPQSTDTQYF. The chain employs TRBV19 and TRBJ2-3; D gene ambiguous. V dropped 5 bases and J dropped 0 bases, with 6 bases sitting between them. Germline V gives CDR1 LNHDA, CDR2 SQIVND (reference sequence). This CDR3 has 13 amino acids.

This chain connects TRBV27 to TRBJ2-5, with 8 bases fitting TRBD2. Germline values: CDR1 MNHEY, CDR2 SMNVEV (reference sequence). V lost 8 bases and J lost 5; bases outside the gene matches: 10. The CDR3 runs 14 residues. Written as DNA, the CDR3 is TGTGCCAGCCGGGGGGGGAGCCTTGGCGAGACCCAGTACTTC. Translating gives CASRGGSLGETQYF.

The chain links TRBV19 to TRBJ2-1; a possible D gene is TRBD2 (6 bases). V lost 0 bases, J lost 0 bases, and 18 bases lay in between. Germline lookup yields CDR1 LNHDA and CDR2 SQIVND (reference sequence). The CDR3 covers 19 residues. Here the CDR3 DNA reads TGTGCCAGTAGTATAGATCGGAAAGTAGCGGATCCCTCCTACAATGAGCAGTTCTTC. Its translation: CASSIDRKVADPSYNEQFF.

This clone was observed once. The chain has TRBV4-2 and TRBJ2-7, with D possibly TRBD1 on 5 matching bases. Germline V gene data show CDR1 as LGHNA and CDR2 as YNFKEQ. Trimming shortened V by 8 bases and J by 0 bases, and 17 bases separated the two germline ends. CDR3 length: 15 amino acids. Here the CDR3 reads CASSRDRTSSYEQYF. CDR3 nucleotides: TGTGCCAGCTCCCGAGACAGAACGAGCTCCTACGAGCAGTACTTC.

The rearrangement uses TRBV7-8 and TRBJ1-5; TRBD1 matches 7 bases. V trimming: 4 bases; J trimming: 7 bases; junction bases outside the gene matches: 4. Germline CDR1 and CDR2: SGHVS and FQNEAQ. The CDR3 is made up of 13 amino acids. This CDR3 reads CASSYHRGQPQHF. The CDR3 nucleotides are TGTGCCAGCAGCTACCACAGGGGCCAGCCCCAGCATTTT.

The V gene is TRBV21-1, the J gene TRBJ1-3; the D segment call TRBD1 is taken from the table without a DNA check. TRBV21-1 is annotated as a pseudogene. The CDR3 totals 14 residues. DNA for the CDR3: TGTGCCAGCAGCACGACAGGGACGGGGAACACCATATATTTT. It yields the protein CASSTTGTGNTIYF.

The CDR3 DNA is TGCAGCGCTAAGACTAGCGGGAGGGGAAATACCGGGGAGCTGTTTTTT. Protein product: CSAKTSGRGNTGELFF. The J gene is TRBJ2-2, the V gene TRBV29-1, with TRBD2 matching 14 bases. Germline V gene data show CDR1 as SQVTM and CDR2 as ANQGSEA. V shed 7 bases, J shed 5 bases, and the junction held 9 bases outside the gene matches. CDR3 length: 16 residues.

The chain combines TRBV6-1 with TRBJ2-3, with unresolved D. The V end was cut by 1 base, the J end by 5 bases, with 7 bases between. Germline loops: CDR1 MNHNS, CDR2 SASEGT. This CDR3 has 13 residues. In DNA form, the CDR3 reads TGTGCCAGCAGTGAAGTTCCGGGAGATACGCAGTATTTT. Protein product: CASSEVPGDTQYF.

The genes are TRBV2 and TRBJ2-2, with TRBD1 matching 8 bases. CDR3 length equals 15 residues. Germline V lookup: CDR1 SNHLY, CDR2 FYNNEI. With V trimmed by 5 bases and J by 5 bases, 7 bases remained unmatched. The CDR3 DNA reads as TGTGCCAGCAGTTCAGACAGGGGTTTTACCGGGGAGCTGTTTTTT. It specifies CASSSDRGFTGELFF.

This chain links TRBV7-2 with TRBJ2-7, with D perhaps matching TRBD2 (6 bases). V dropped 5 bases and J dropped 6 bases, with 14 bases sitting between them. CDR3 size: 13 residues. Germline V gene lookup returns CDR1 SGHTA and CDR2 FQGNSA. The CDR3 is CASSNRGIREQYF. The CDR3 DNA is TGTGCCAGCAGCAACCGGGGGATACGCGAGCAGTACTTC.

The chain is built from TRBV5-1 and TRBJ2-7; D may be TRBD1 (5 bases). The germline CDR1 and CDR2 sequences are SGHRS and YFSETQ. The CDR3 contains 14 residues. V was cut by 5 bases and J by 0 bases, with 12 bases left in between. Here the CDR3 DNA reads TGCGCCAGCAGACGGACACCTACCTCCTACGAGCAGTACTTC. Amino acids: CASRRTPTSYEQYF.

The V and J genes are TRBV2 and TRBJ1-5; 11 bases line up with TRBD1. V shed 8 bases and J 9 bases; nucleotides not matched to a gene: 6. Germline V CDR1 and CDR2: SNHLY, FYNNEI. The length of the CDR3 is 13 residues. This CDR3 reads CASLGQGGPPQHF. The CDR3 DNA reads as TGTGCCAGCCTGGGACAGGGGGGACCGCCCCAGCATTTT.

The J gene is TRBJ2-1, the V gene TRBV29-1, with 8 bases that match TRBD2. The CDR3 contains 16 residues. Germline values: CDR1 SQVTM, CDR2 ANQGSEA. The trim removed 3 bases at V and 2 bases at J, leaving 9 bases unmatched. CDR3 nucleotide sequence: TGCAGCGTTGAGTGGGCAGCGGGGGAGACCTACAATGAGCAGTTCTTC. It specifies CSVEWAAGETYNEQFF.

The chain employs TRBV19 and TRBJ2-1, with D perhaps TRBD2 (5 bases). The V end lost 0 bases, the J end lost 15 bases, and 12 bases lay between the germline ends. The CDR3 consists of 12 residues. CDR1 is LNHDA, CDR2 SQIVND, per germline (reference sequence). CDR3 residues: CASSIDWTLPFF. DNA of the CDR3: TGTGCCAGTAGTATAGATTGGACTCTTCCGTTCTTC.

This rearrangement joins TRBV30 to TRBJ2-1; D gene uncertain. V lost 2 bases, J lost 10 bases, and 15 bases lay in between. Looked up from germline, CDR1 is GTSNPN and CDR2 is SVGIG (reference sequence). The CDR3 is 13 amino acids. DNA of the CDR3: TGTGCCTGGAGTTTGGTGAAGGTCGGGGAGCAGTTCTTC. It specifies CAWSLVKVGEQFF.

The V gene is TRBV7-8, the J gene TRBJ2-4; 9 bases map to TRBD2. CDR3 size: 15 residues. J lost 8 bases, V lost 5 bases, and 10 bases had no gene match. From germline, CDR1 is SGHVS and CDR2 FQNEAQ. The CDR3 DNA is TGTGCCAGCAGCAAGGGGGCGGGAGGGGGGCACATTCAGTACTTC. Protein product: CASSKGAGGGHIQYF.